This section outlines one TCR beta chain sequence together with its context. Its antigen is not identified. From 5'RACE with constant-segment primers came TCR alpha and TCR beta cDNA libraries that carried sample barcodes and UMIs. TCRdb re-called the 5' RACE reads through MiXCR, storing one row per CDR3 protein. Of about 250,000 distinct CDR3 sequences detected, around 17% appear once; the ten largest clones hold 20% to 25%. This specimen belongs to a study of T-cell memory formation after mild COVID-19. Findings and caveats of the study: Day 15 to 85 contractors were CD4/CD8 balanced; later expanders leaned CD4+.

CDR3 length: 16 residues. The trim removed 0 bases at V and 5 bases at J, leaving 7 bases unmatched. Germline V gene lookup returns CDR1 MGHRA and CDR2 YSYEKL. The chain links TRBV4-1 to TRBJ1-1; 9 bases are shared with TRBD1. Material: PBMCs or a T cell subset sorted from them (not recorded which). The source is a man aged 18 to 30 who had mild COVID-19 (a few samples of this study predate the infection). Cell type and time point are not known. The CDR3 here is CASSQDIGTGMTEAFF. CDR3 nucleotides: TGCGCCAGCAGCCAAGATATCGGGACAGGGATGACTGAAGCTTTCTTT.